A single T cell receptor (beta chain) is shown here with its context. Its antigen is unidentified. This CDR3 comprises 15 residues. Trimming removed 4 bases at V and 8 bases at J, with 18 bases between. Germline V gene sequence: CDR1 SGHRS, CDR2 YFSETQ. The sample comes from a study of T-cell memory formation after mild COVID-19. In the study overall: TCR clusters were mostly donor specific. The study's findings and limits: The appearance of some responding clones in pre-infection memory suggested that cross-reactive memory joined.

Constant-segment-primed 5'RACE gave TCR alpha and TCR beta cDNA libraries with sample barcodes and UMIs. TCRdb re-derived calls from the 5' RACE reads in MiXCR, one entry per CDR3 protein. The table has more than 300,000 distinct CDR3 sequences, approximately 15% seen once. The sequencing sample was made of PBMCs or a T cell subset sorted from them (not recorded which). This sequence originates from a man aged 18 to 35 who had mild COVID-19 (a few samples of this study predate the infection). Cell type and time point are not known. The chain couples TRBV5-1 to TRBJ2-2; the D gene is possibly TRBD1 (6 bases). As DNA, the CDR3 is TGCGCCAGCAGCCCGGCCTCCAGGGGCCAGGGGGAGCTGTTTTTT. Encoded protein: CASSPASRGQGELFF. Combining the CDR3 with reference TRBV5-1 and TRBJ2-2 gives the whole variable domain KAGVTQTPRYLIKTRGQQVTLSCSPISGHRSVSWYQQTPGQGLQFLFEYFSETQRNKGNFPGRFSGRQFSNSRSEMNVSTLELGDSALYLCASSPASRGQGELFFGEGSRLTVL.